Here is one T cell receptor (beta chain) with its context. Its antigen is still unknown. 13 Jbeta primers and 60 Vbeta primers were used for the PCR. Method: immunoSEQ multiplex PCR; TCRdb's copy keeps in-frame clones and lacks some. This table has 150,000 to 200,000 clones, over 70% appearing once. The data belong to a study of cytomegalovirus exposure and HLA in healthy donors. The study, taken as a whole, reports: Among the sequence variants, a highly shared cluster was likely an artifact of sequencing.

Trimming at V came to 0 bases and at J to 7 bases, leaving 11 bases not matched to a gene. There are 18 residues in the CDR3. Germline V CDR1 and CDR2: LGHNA, YSLEER. This chain joins TRBV4-3 and TRBJ2-2, with 10 bases aligning to TRBD2. This receptor was taken from a woman between 35 and 50 years old in good health and CMV-seronegative. The sample comprised PBMCs. The CDR3 loop reads CASSQEPKAGGPDGELFF. CDR3 nucleotides: TGCGCCAGCAGCCAAGAGCCCAAAGCGGGAGGGCCGGACGGGGAGCTGTTTTTT.